The 17 T cell receptor beta chains reported below all come from one sample, sequenced in a study of Graves' ophthalmopathy and Graves' hyperthyroidism. As the template, RNA transcripts were used to amplify TCR beta CDR3 regions. The library came from an HTBI-primed first-round RT-PCR and a second-round multiplex PCR. TCRdb recomputed calls from the multiplex PCR reads with MiXCR, one row per CDR3 protein. The sample includes under 250,000 distinct CDR3 sequences, 25% to 30% of them seen just once. Sequenced material: peripheral blood. These receptor sequences come from a man aged 45-65 years with Graves' ophthalmopathy.

This clonotype was recorded many times. V and J are TRBV6-2 or TRBV6-3 and TRBJ2-5; TRBD2 is a possible D gene (6 bases). Germline V gives CDR1 MNHEY, CDR2 SVGEGT. The V gene lost 5 bases and the J gene lost 5 bases, with 21 bases spanning the gap. This CDR3 region has 16 residues. CDR3: CASSEQRLVTGETQYF. The CDR3 nucleotides are TGTGCCAGCAGTGAGCAGAGACTAGTTACGGGGGAGACCCAGTACTTC.

At least ten counts were recorded for this clonotype. This chain links TRBV6-8 with TRBJ1-6, with D uncertain. CDR3 size: 12 residues. Trimming removed 3 bases from V and 16 bases from J, with 13 bases in between. Germline V lookup: CDR1 MNHGY, CDR2 SAAAGT. The DNA for the CDR3 is TGTGCCAGCAGTTATTCTAACACCGGACTCCACTTT. It translates to CASSYSNTGLHF.

This clonotype was observed at least ten times. This chain uses TRBV10-3 with TRBJ2-3; D uncertain. The CDR3 spans 16 residues. V shed 0 bases and J shed 0 bases, with 10 bases lying between them. Germline V gene lookup returns CDR1 ENHRY and CDR2 SYGVKD. The CDR3 protein is CAISESGTYSTDTQYF. CDR3 nucleotides: TGTGCCATCAGTGAGTCCGGAACCTACAGCACAGATACGCAGTATTTT.

This clonotype was seen ten or more times. The genes are TRBV7-9 and TRBJ2-7; the D is unclear. This CDR3 comprises 14 residues. Deletions cut 0 bases from V and 5 bases from J, with 11 bases between. Germline CDR1 reads SEHNR; CDR2 reads FQNEAQ (reference sequence). The chain's CDR3 is CASSLALSPHEQYF. The CDR3, as DNA: TGTGCCAGCAGCTTAGCGTTGTCTCCTCACGAGCAGTACTTC.

This clonotype was detected ten times or more. The rearrangement uses TRBV15 and TRBJ1-5; D perhaps matches TRBD1 (6 bases). The CDR3 is made up of 20 amino acids. From germline, CDR1 is LNHNV and CDR2 YYDKDF (reference sequence). Trimming stripped 0 bases from V and 3 bases from J, with 24 bases between. The CDR3: CATSRDTNWGASPDNQPQHF. The DNA of the CDR3 is TGTGCCACCAGCAGAGATACGAATTGGGGGGCATCGCCCGACAATCAGCCCCAGCATTTT.

This clonotype was seen many times. The chain recombines TRBV19 with TRBJ2-3; maybe TRBD1 (5 bases). Looked up from germline, CDR1 is LNHDA and CDR2 is SQIVND (reference sequence). The CDR3 is 13 amino acids. Trimming stripped 7 bases from V and 2 bases from J, with 10 bases between. CDR3 region: CASTADNTDTQYF. The CDR3 bases are TGTGCCAGTACCGCGGACAACACAGATACGCAGTATTTT. The full variable domain, in which reference TRBV19 and TRBJ2-3 provide the parts outside the CDR3, is DGGITQSPKYLFRKEGQNVTLSCEQNLNHDAMYWYRQDPGQGLRLIYYSQIVNDFQKGDIAEGYSVSREKKESFPLTVTSAQKNPTAFYLCASTADNTDTQYFGPGTRLTVL.

The V call is TRBV6-2 or TRBV6-3, the J call TRBJ2-7; tentatively, D is TRBD2 (5 bases). V was pared by 8 bases and J by 0 bases, with 20 bases between. CDR3 size: 16 residues. The germline V gene has CDR1 MNHEY and CDR2 SVGEGT. This chain's CDR3 is CASEIGSLGSSYEQYF. The CDR3 DNA sequence: TGTGCCAGCGAAATTGGGTCATTGGGGAGCTCCTACGAGCAGTACTTC.

This clonotype was observed many times. One junction end disagrees with the germline gene, perhaps due to a read error. The chain employs TRBV6-1 and TRBJ1-6; TRBD1 is a possible D gene (6 bases). The CDR3 is made up of 15 amino acids. Germline assignment: CDR1 MNHNS and CDR2 SASEGT. CDR3 nucleotides: TGTGCCAGCAGTGTAGCAGGGGACTATAATTCACTCCTCCACTTT. Protein: CASSVAGDYNSLLHF.

This clonotype was observed at least ten times. This chain links TRBV12-3 or TRBV12-4 with TRBJ1-6; 10 positions match TRBD1. J lost 4 bases, V lost 6 bases, and 9 bases had no gene match. This CDR3 has 17 amino acids. CDR3 in amino acids: CASSQGDRGVYNSPLHF. Written as DNA, the CDR3 is TGTGCCAGCAGCCAGGGGGACAGGGGCGTTTATAATTCACCCCTCCACTTT.

The chain uses TRBV20-1 and TRBJ1-1; TRBD1 matches 7 bases. The junction had 7 bases not matched to a gene; V was cut back by 6 bases and J by 0 bases. This CDR3 has 14 residues. Germline CDR1 reads DFQATT; CDR2 reads SNEGSKA (reference sequence). CDR3 residues: CSAPTGRMNTEAFF. CDR3 nucleotides: TGCAGTGCCCCGACAGGGAGGATGAACACTGAAGCTTTCTTT.

This clonotype was observed at least ten times. This chain uses TRBV20-1 with TRBJ1-1; D is perhaps TRBD1 (6 bases). The V gene's germline CDR1 is DFQATT and CDR2 SNEGSKA (reference sequence). Trimming pared 0 bases from V and 6 bases from J, leaving 17 bases between. The CDR3 length is 15 residues. In DNA, the CDR3 is TGCAGTGCTAGAGATGGGGGGCGGGGGGTCGCTGAAGCTTTCTTT. It yields the protein CSARDGGRGVAEAFF.

This chain links TRBV25-1 with TRBJ2-2; possible D gene TRBD1, 6 bases. Germline CDR1 and CDR2: MGHDK and SYGVNS. V lost 8 bases to trimming and J lost 7 bases, with 23 bases between them. The CDR3 contains 16 residues. The CDR3 loop is CASREVTGRGSGELFF. CDR3 DNA sequence: TGTGCCAGCCGAGAGGTTACAGGGCGCGGAAGCGGGGAGCTGTTTTTT.

In its sample, this clonotype was seen many times. The chain's CDR3 is CASSGGSEQYF. CDR3 bases: TGTGCCAGCTCGGGGGGAAGCGAGCAGTACTTC. This chain connects TRBV14 to TRBJ2-7, with TRBD2 matching 7 bases. The CDR3 contains 11 residues. Germline trimming cut 8 bases from V and 6 bases from J; bases unmatched to any gene: 4. The germline V gene has CDR1 SGHDN and CDR2 FVKESK. Combining the CDR3 with reference TRBV14 and TRBJ2-7 gives the whole variable domain EAGVTQFPSHSVIEKGQTVTLRCDPISGHDNLYWYRRVMGKEIKFLLHFVKESKQDESGMPNNRFLAERTGGTYSTLKVQPAELEDSGVYFCASSGGSEQYFGPGTRLTVT.

This clonotype was seen at least ten times. The chain carries TRBV11-2 and TRBJ2-7; D gene uncertain. The germline gives CDR1 SGHAT, CDR2 FQNNGV. The CDR3 contains 14 residues. The germline V and J ends were trimmed by 2 bases and 5 bases, with 13 bases remaining between them. CDR3 region: CASSLQLGPHEQYF. The CDR3 nucleotides are TGTGCCAGCAGCTTACAGCTAGGCCCCCACGAGCAGTACTTC.

In this sample, this clonotype turned up many times. CDR3 sequence: CASSLRDLTGAFF. For the CDR3, the DNA is TGCGCCAGCAGCTTGCGGGACCTCACGGGGGCTTTCTTT. The chain recombines TRBV5-1 with TRBJ1-1; weak D call: TRBD1 (5 bases). V was shortened by 1 base and J by 11 bases, with 15 bases between the two germline ends. This CDR3 is 13 amino acids long. Germline V lookup: CDR1 SGHRS, CDR2 YFSETQ.

This clonotype has a handful of counts. The chain uses TRBV6-5 and TRBJ1-1, with TRBD1 as a possible D gene (6 bases). The CDR3 runs to 12 residues. Germline CDR1 is MNHEY and CDR2 is SVGAGI. V shed 3 bases and J shed 11 bases, with 13 bases lying between them. The CDR3 region is CASSYTGMAAFF. The CDR3 DNA sequence: TGTGCCAGCAGTTATACAGGGATGGCCGCTTTCTTT.

This clonotype was counted many times. The J gene is TRBJ1-6, the V gene TRBV30; D possibly corresponds to TRBD1 (5 bases). The CDR3 extends over 17 amino acids. Germline V gene data show CDR1 as GTSNPN and CDR2 as SVGIG (reference sequence). Between the trimmed V and J ends, which lost 3 bases and 3 bases, there was a span of 18 bases. CDR3 sequence: CAWSPGTRNDYNSPLHF. In DNA form, the CDR3 reads TGTGCCTGGAGCCCTGGGACGCGGAATGACTATAATTCACCCCTCCACTTT.